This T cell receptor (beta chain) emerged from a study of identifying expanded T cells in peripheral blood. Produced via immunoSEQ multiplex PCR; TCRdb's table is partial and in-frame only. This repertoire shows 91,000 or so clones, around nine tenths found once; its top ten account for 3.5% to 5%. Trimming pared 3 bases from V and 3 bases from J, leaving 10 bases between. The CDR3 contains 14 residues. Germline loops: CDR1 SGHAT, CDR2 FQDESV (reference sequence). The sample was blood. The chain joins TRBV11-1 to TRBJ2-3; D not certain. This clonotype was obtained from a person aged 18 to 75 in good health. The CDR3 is CASSLARVTDTQYF. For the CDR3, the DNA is TGTGCCAGCAGCTTGGCTAGGGTAACAGATACGCAGTATTTT. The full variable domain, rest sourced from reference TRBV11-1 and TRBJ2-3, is EAEVAQSPRYKITEKSQAVAFWCDPISGHATLYWYRQILGQGPELLVQFQDESVVDDSQLPKDRFSAERLKGVDSTLKIQPAELGDSAMYLCASSLARVTDTQYFGPGTRLTVL.